This T cell receptor beta chain was recovered during a study of response to subunit inactivated influenza vaccine. Findings and caveats of the study: The authors suggested that few new T cells are recruited per seasonal influenza vaccination.

The CDR3 spans 14 residues. Germline CDR1 reads DFQATT; CDR2 reads SNEGSKA (reference sequence). The V and J ends lost 6 bases and 1 base respectively, with 16 bases between them. This clonotype was detected ten times or more. Its antigen is currently unknown. One entry per CDR3 protein, called by TCRdb with MiXCR from the RT-PCR reads. The repertoire has about 310,000 distinct CDR3 sequences, around a fifth of them found once; the top ten carry roughly a tenth. The source of this sequence is a man aged 45 to 70 who received an inactivated influenza vaccine. V gene TRBV20-1 combines with J gene TRBJ2-7, with unresolved D. This specimen consisted of PBMCs from blood, obtained less than 22 months after vaccination. This CDR3 reads CSAPVNRNSYEQYF. The CDR3 region has the DNA TGCAGTGCCCCAGTTAACCGTAATTCCTACGAGCAGTACTTC.